These 2 T cell receptor beta chains were all obtained from the same sample, sequenced in a study of cytomegalovirus exposure and HLA in healthy donors. Use of 60 Vbeta and 13 Jbeta primers characterized the PCR. Sequenced by immunoSEQ multiplex PCR; TCRdb stores in-frame clones only, minus some. The sample includes roughly 160,000 clones, about 72% of them seen just once. Sequencing used PBMCs. The receptor set was obtained from a man aged 55-75 years in good health and CMV-seronegative.

This rearrangement joins TRBV9 to TRBJ1-1; 9 positions agree with TRBD1. Germline V gives CDR1 SGDLS, CDR2 YYNGEE. J was trimmed by 5 bases and V by 4 bases; bases with no gene match: 6. The CDR3 is made up of 14 amino acids. CDR3 in amino acids: CASSLGQGSTEAFF. CDR3 DNA sequence: TGTGCCAGCAGCTTAGGACAGGGGAGTACTGAAGCTTTCTTT.

The rearrangement links TRBV4-3 to TRBJ2-2; 9 bases are shared with TRBD1. V trimming: 0 bases; J trimming: 9 bases; junction bases outside the gene matches: 11. CDR1 and CDR2 from the germline V gene are LGHNA and YSLEER. The CDR3 length is 17 residues. The CDR3 DNA reads as TGCGCCAGCAGCCAAGATTCGAACCGGGACAGGGCCCGGGAGCTGTTTTTT. It yields the protein CASSQDSNRDRARELFF.